A selection of T cell receptor beta chains follows, all from one sample in a study of T cells in Graves' hyperthyroidism and ophthalmopathy. TCRdb reprocessed the multiplex PCR reads with MiXCR, giving one entry per CDR3 protein. Of about 300,000 distinct CDR3 sequences listed, about 19% are singletons. The sample was blood. These receptor sequences come from a man in his fifties with Graves' ophthalmopathy. Each CDR3 is given with its conserved first and last residue. The order of the fields is V gene, D gene, clone size, J gene, CDR3 DNA, CDR3 protein. A D gene is named only where the DNA matches it firmly. A clone size is listed for some rows: how often the clone was seen (once, few, many), or a class if it is expanded.

TRBV15	-	few	TRBJ1-5	TGTGCCACCAGCAGAGTTGGGGACGGGGATCAGCCCCAGCATTTT	CATSRVGDGDQPQHF
TRBV20-1	-	many	TRBJ2-5	TGCAGTGCTAGCAGGACACAGAACCAAGAGACCCAGTACTTC	CSASRTQNQETQYF
TRBV2	TRBD1	many	TRBJ2-7	TGTGCCAGCAGCCACGGGACAGGGACCTACGAGCAGTACTTC	CASSHGTGTYEQYF
TRBV5-1	-	few	TRBJ2-5	TGCGCCAGCCGATTAGGCCCCGCCTTACAAGAGACCCAGTACTTC	CASRLGPALQETQYF
TRBV6-2/TRBV6-3	TRBD1	-	TRBJ1-2	TGTGCCAGCAGTGACGGGACAGGGGACGGCTACACCTTC	CASSDGTGDGYTF
TRBV7-6	-	-	TRBJ2-7	TGTGCCAGCAGCTTAGCTCCCTCTGAGGAGCAGTACTTC	CASSLAPSEEQYF
TRBV28	-	few	TRBJ2-7	TGTGCCAGCAGAGTCGCCGCGGGCGGGTCCTACGAGCAGTACTTC	CASRVAAGGSYEQYF
TRBV7-3	-	many	TRBJ2-1	TGTGCCAGCAGCCAATCAGGGAATGAGCAGTTCTTC	CASSQSGNEQFF
TRBV6-2/TRBV6-3	TRBD1	-	TRBJ2-2	TGTGCCAGCAAACCTGACAGGGGGCACACCGGGGAGCTGTTTTTT	CASKPDRGHTGELFF
TRBV9	-	few	TRBJ2-3	TGTGCCAGCAGCGCTAGAGGAGAGCTAACCTCCACAGATACGCAGTATTTT	CASSARGELTSTDTQYF
TRBV19	TRBD2	few	TRBJ2-1	TGTGCCAGTAGTCCCCTAGCGGTCTCCTACAATGAGCAGTTCTTC	CASSPLAVSYNEQFF
TRBV9	TRBD2	-	TRBJ2-1	TGTGCCAGCAGCGTAGACGGCGGGGGCTACAATGAGCAGTTCTTC	CASSVDGGGYNEQFF
TRBV7-2	-	many	TRBJ1-1	TGTGCCAGCAGCTTAGGTTCCCAGGGACGAGCTTTCTTT	CASSLGSQGRAFF
TRBV5-6	TRBD1	-	TRBJ2-2	TGTGCCAGCAGCTTGGGTCTCTGGACAGGGCTTGGCGGGGAGCTGTTTTTT	CASSLGLWTGLGGELFF
TRBV19	TRBD1	-	TRBJ1-5	TGTGCCAGTAGCGCTAAGGGGGCGGGGAGCAATCAGCCCCAGCATTTT	CASSAKGAGSNQPQHF
TRBV18	-	many	TRBJ2-3	TGTGCCAGCTCACCACGGGTCACAGATACGCAGTATTTT	CASSPRVTDTQYF
TRBV10-3	-	-	TRBJ2-7	TGTGCCATCAGTGAGTCGCCGGGTGGGAGTGGATACGAGCAGTACTTC	CAISESPGGSGYEQYF
TRBV6-1	TRBD1	many	TRBJ1-2	TGTGCCAGCACCGAACAGGGGTACGATGGCTACACCTTC	CASTEQGYDGYTF
TRBV5-5	-	-	TRBJ1-1	TGTGCCAGCGGTGGACAGTCGAACACTGAAGCTTTCTTT	CASGGQSNTEAFF
TRBV30	-	many	TRBJ1-1	TGTGCCTGGAGTGTAGAACTGCGTAAAAGCGCTTTCTTT	CAWSVELRKSAFF
TRBV24-1	-	many	TRBJ1-1	TGTGCCACCAGCGCGGCCTCCGGCACTGAAGCTTTCTTT	CATSAASGTEAFF
TRBV19	-	-	TRBJ2-4	TGTGCCACCTCGAAGACGACAGGGAGGGGGTTAGCCAAAAACATTCAGTACTTC	CATSKTTGRGLAKNIQYF
TRBV29-1	TRBD2	-	TRBJ2-6	TGCAGCGTCCTTGAGGGAGGGCCCTCTGGGGCCAACGTCCTGACTTTC	CSVLEGGPSGANVLTF
TRBV20-1	-	once	TRBJ2-7	TGCAGTGCTAGTTTGCGACCGTACTCCTACGAGCAGCACTTC	CSASLRPYSYEQHF
TRBV30	TRBD1	many	TRBJ2-4	TGTGCCTCGACGACCGGACAGGTCGACATTCAGTACTTC	CASTTGQVDIQYF
TRBV7-9	-	many	TRBJ2-3	TGTGCCAGCAGCTTATCTATGGGCCAATCACCTACGCAGTATTTT	CASSLSMGQSPTQYF
TRBV19	-	few	TRBJ2-3	TGTGCCAGCCCTCCCACAGATACGCAGTATTTT	CASPPTDTQYF
TRBV6-1	-	-	TRBJ2-3	TGTGCCAGCAGTTATGGAGGGACTAGCACAGATACGCAGTATTTT	CASSYGGTSTDTQYF
TRBV5-1	TRBD2	many	TRBJ2-7	TGCGCCAGCAGCTTGGGCGGGAGGCCGGCTTACGAGCAGTACTTC	CASSLGGRPAYEQYF
TRBV28	-	few	TRBJ2-1	TGTGCCAGCAGTTTACCTCCGGGACATGGCTCCAATGAGCAGTTCTTC	CASSLPPGHGSNEQFF
TRBV2	TRBD1	many	TRBJ2-1	TGTGCCAGCAGCCGGGACAGGGGTACTGGGAATGAGCAGTTCTTC	CASSRDRGTGNEQFF
TRBV3-1	-	many	TRBJ2-1	TGTGCCAGCAGCCAATCCGACGGGAACAATGAGCAGTTCTTC	CASSQSDGNNEQFF
TRBV30	-	many	TRBJ1-5	TGTGCCTGGAGTTTGGCCTTGCGCAATCAGCCCCAGCATTTT	CAWSLALRNQPQHF
TRBV3-1	TRBD1	many	TRBJ1-2	TGTGCCAGCAGCCACACCCGGGGCCTGGGACAGGCCTCTACTAACTATGGCTACACCTTC	CASSHTRGLGQASTNYGYTF
TRBV12-3/TRBV12-4	-	few	TRBJ1-4	TGTGCCAGCAGTTTTTCGGTAGGCGATGAAAAACTGTTTTTT	CASSFSVGDEKLFF
TRBV7-9	-	many	TRBJ2-2	TGTGCCAGCAGCTTATCTGGCACCGGGGAGCTGTTTTTT	CASSLSGTGELFF
TRBV15	TRBD2	many	TRBJ2-2	TGTGCCACTACTAGCGGGATATCTGGGGAGCTGTTTTTT	CATTSGISGELFF
TRBV27	TRBD1	-	TRBJ2-7	TGTGCCAGCAGTCAGGACAGGGGCTTCTACGAGCAGTACTTC	CASSQDRGFYEQYF
TRBV6-2/TRBV6-3	-	many	TRBJ1-1	TGTGCCAGCAGTTACTCGGTTAAGGGGGACACTGAAGCTTTCTTT	CASSYSVKGDTEAFF
TRBV2	TRBD2	many	TRBJ2-5	TGTGCCAGCAGTGAAGGAATGGCTAGCGGCCAAGAGACCCAGTACTTC	CASSEGMASGQETQYF
TRBV28	TRBD1	many	TRBJ2-7	TGTGCCAGCAGTCCATTATGGGACAGGTACCACGAGCAGTACTTC	CASSPLWDRYHEQYF
TRBV6-1	TRBD1	-	TRBJ1-1	TGTGCCAGCAGTCCCTCTTTAAGGGGGCGTTCAATGGACACTGAAGCTTTCTTT	CASSPSLRGRSMDTEAFF
TRBV18	-	many	TRBJ2-1	TGTGCCAGCTCACCGGGCTCCTCTTACAATGAGCAGTTCTTC	CASSPGSSYNEQFF
TRBV2	-	many	TRBJ2-2	TGTGCCAGCAGTGAAGCGGGCGGGAACACCGGGGAGCTGTTTTTT	CASSEAGGNTGELFF
TRBV20-1	-	few	TRBJ1-1	TGCAGTGCCCAACTTGCAGGGAACGCTTTCTTT	CSAQLAGNAFF
TRBV12-3/TRBV12-4	TRBD1	-	TRBJ1-2	TGTGCCAGCAGTTTAGTAATGACAGGGCGGGTTGGCTACACCTTC	CASSLVMTGRVGYTF
TRBV11-1	-	many	TRBJ2-3	TGTGCCAGCAGCTTAGCGGTCAGCACAGATACGCAGTATTTT	CASSLAVSTDTQYF